These 25 T cell receptor beta chains came from one sample sequenced in a study of OX40 agonist ivuxolimab in advanced cancers. The table came from immunoSEQ multiplex PCR; TCRdb's copy has only in-frame clones and leaves some out. Seen here are 8,000 to 11,000 clones, over 70% observed once, and the top ten hold around 28%. Source: CD4+ or CD8+ T cells sorted from blood, taken in a trial of the OX40 agonist ivuxolimab. The receptors originated from an adult with an advanced solid tumor such as melanoma, head and neck, liver or kidney cancer.

By frequency in the sample, this clone is medium-sized. The chain joins TRBV28 to TRBJ2-1, with 11 positions matching TRBD1. The CDR3 totals 15 residues. The J segment lost 4 bases and the V segment lost 5 bases, leaving 4 bases of the junction unmatched. Germline CDR1 reads MDHEN; CDR2 reads SYDVKM. The CDR3 nucleotides read TGTGCCAGCAGTCTCGGGACAGGGGGTTACAATGAGCAGTTCTTC. Translated, it gives CASSLGTGGYNEQFF.

This chain uses TRBV21-1 with TRBJ2-7. TRBV21-1 is classified as a pseudogene. The CDR3 covers 18 residues. The CDR3 sequence is CASSPPRPDQPPTYEQYF. As DNA, the CDR3 is TGTGCCAGCAGCCCCCCCCGTCCGGACCAACCACCCACCTACGAGCAGTACTTC.

V usage is TRBV6-1 and J usage is TRBJ2-7; the match to TRBD1 covers 9 bases. The CDR3 is 15 residues long. In germline, CDR1 is MNHNS, CDR2 SASEGT. V shed 6 bases, J shed 3 bases, and the junction held 9 bases outside the gene matches. CDR3 residues: CASSARTGAYYEQYF. In nucleotides, the CDR3 is TGTGCCAGCAGCGCTAGGACAGGGGCGTACTACGAGCAGTACTTC.

V is TRBV23-1 and J is TRBJ1-4, with D hard to call. TRBV23-1 is placed among ORFs of uncertain function. Trimming stripped 0 bases from V and 5 bases from J, with 10 bases between. The CDR3 length is 15 residues. CDR3: CASSQSAPENEKLFF. CDR3 DNA: TGCGCCAGCAGTCAATCGGCGCCAGAAAATGAAAAACTGTTTTTT.

The chain carries TRBV28 and TRBJ1-1, with D hard to call. Trimming stripped 7 bases from V and 0 bases from J, with 3 bases between. Germline V gene data show CDR1 as MDHEN and CDR2 as SYDVKM. The CDR3 sequence is 11 residues long. CDR3 bases: TGTGCCAGCATACTGAACACTGAAGCTTTCTTT. It encodes CASILNTEAFF.

This clone was detected once. The gene calls are TRBV14 and TRBJ1-3; tentative D call: TRBD1 (5 bases). Germline CDR1 is SGHDN and CDR2 is FVKESK. V was clipped by 5 bases and J by 0 bases, with 17 bases between them. This CDR3 has 17 residues. CDR3 residues: CASSFTGTSSSGNTIYF. CDR3 DNA sequence: TGTGCCAGCAGCTTCACCGGGACCAGTAGCTCTGGAAACACCATATATTTT.

This clone appeared once. The rearrangement joins TRBV11-1 to TRBJ2-1; 8 bases match TRBD1. CDR3 length: 17 residues. Germline assignment: CDR1 SGHAT and CDR2 FQDESV (reference sequence). With 3 bases clipped from V and 0 bases from J, the junction kept 7 bases outside the gene matches. In nucleotides, the CDR3 is TGTGCCAGCAGCTTGTGGCAGGGGGCCCTCTCCTACAATGAGCAGTTCTTC. Residues: CASSLWQGALSYNEQFF.

This clone was seen a few times. The J gene is TRBJ1-1, the V gene TRBV6-1; D is possibly TRBD1 (5 bases). Trimming removed 1 base at V and 3 bases at J, with 15 bases between. The length of the CDR3 is 16 residues. The germline CDR1 and CDR2 sequences are MNHNS and SASEGT. The CDR3 DNA is TGTGCCAGCAGTGAAGAAAACGGTCGGGGGGACACTGAAGCTTTCTTT. This sequence encodes CASSEENGRGDTEAFF.

The chain employs TRBV14 and TRBJ1-3; D is perhaps TRBD1 (6 bases). With 5 bases removed from V and 8 bases from J, the gap between germline ends came to 19 bases. This CDR3 has 15 residues. Germline CDR1 SGHDN, CDR2 FVKESK. The CDR3 sequence: CASSIAWGLGDTIYF. The CDR3 bases are TGTGCCAGCAGCATCGCTTGGGGGCTCGGAGACACCATATATTTT.

This clone was seen only a few times. This chain connects TRBV6-1 to TRBJ2-4, with no clear D. From germline, CDR1 is MNHNS and CDR2 SASEGT. V was trimmed by 1 base and J by 3 bases, leaving 7 bases between them. The CDR3 totals 14 residues. The DNA for the CDR3 is TGTGCCAGCAGTGAAGATCAAGGCAAAAACATTCAGTACTTC. Its protein is CASSEDQGKNIQYF.

This clone was observed a single time. The rearrangement links TRBV27 to TRBJ2-7; 14 nucleotides line up with TRBD2. The CDR3 covers 15 residues. Trimming removed 5 bases from V and 7 bases from J; junction bases left unmatched: 7. Germline V gene data show CDR1 as MNHEY and CDR2 as SMNVEV (reference sequence). CDR3 nucleotide sequence: TGTGCCAGCAGTCCCCGGGGACTAGCGGGAGCGGAGCAGTACTTC. This codes for CASSPRGLAGAEQYF.

This clone is labeled medium-sized. V and J are TRBV6-1 and TRBJ1-1; 7 bases match TRBD1. Trimming took 4 bases from V and 5 from J; bases not matched to a gene: 7. There are 14 residues in the CDR3. Germline values: CDR1 MNHNS, CDR2 SASEGT. In DNA form, the CDR3 reads TGTGCCAGCAGTGGGTCAGGGGGGCGTACTGAAGCTTTCTTT. Its translation: CASSGSGGRTEAFF.

This chain connects TRBV6-5 to TRBJ2-1; D uncertain. Trimming removed 4 bases at V and 9 bases at J, with 16 bases between. Germline loops: CDR1 MNHEY, CDR2 SVGAGI. This CDR3 comprises 14 residues. The CDR3 here is CASSFVSPLGEQFF. Written as DNA, the CDR3 is TGTGCCAGCAGTTTTGTATCTCCTTTAGGTGAGCAGTTCTTC.

This clone was counted a single time. The V call is TRBV5-4, the J call TRBJ2-1; D not certain. This CDR3 comprises 12 residues. Per germline, CDR1 SGHNT and CDR2 YYREEE (reference sequence). As DNA, the CDR3 is TGTGCTGCAGCCGTCTCCTACAATGAGCAGTTCTTC. It yields the protein CAAAVSYNEQFF.

The CDR3 nucleotides read TGTGCCAGCAGAGGGGGACAGCGGGGCCCGAACACCGGGGAGCTGTTTTTT. Amino acids: CASRGGQRGPNTGELFF. The V and J genes are TRBV7-6 and TRBJ2-2, with D perhaps matching TRBD1 or TRBD2 (7 bases each). There are 17 residues in the CDR3. V lost 6 bases and J lost 0, with 17 bases in between. Germline V CDR1 and CDR2: SGHVS, FNYEAQ.

This clone was seen only a few times. The chain links TRBV5-1 to TRBJ1-5; maybe TRBD1 (6 bases). There are 15 residues in the CDR3. Trimming took 4 bases from V and 1 from J, leaving 12 bases between them. Germline V lookup: CDR1 SGHRS, CDR2 YFSETQ. The CDR3 DNA follows: TGCGCCAGCAGCCTAGGGGGAATCAGCAATCAGCCCCAGCATTTT. Translation: CASSLGGISNQPQHF.

This clone was picked up a small number of times. A junction boundary mismatches the germline segment, possibly from a read error. V is TRBV29-1 and J is TRBJ2-2, with TRBD1 matching 11 bases. The CDR3 is 14 residues long. Germline-derived CDR1 and CDR2 are SQVTM and ANQGSEA. The CDR3 DNA follows: TGCAGCGTGGAAGGGACAGGGGGGATCGGGGAGCTGTTTTTT. Translating gives CSVEGTGGIGELFF.

This clone was seen once. The chain links TRBV28 to TRBJ2-1, with TRBD1 identical over 7 bases. CDR3 length: 11 residues. Germline trimming cut 5 bases from V and 8 bases from J; bases unmatched to any gene: 0. From germline, CDR1 is MDHEN and CDR2 SYDVKM. CDR3 in amino acids: CASSDRDEQFF. The CDR3 DNA reads as TGTGCCAGCAGTGACAGGGATGAGCAGTTCTTC.

The V and J genes are TRBV11-3 and TRBJ2-7; D is possibly TRBD2 (6 bases). The ends were cut back, 3 bases at V and 6 bases at J, with 15 bases in the middle. Germline V CDR1 and CDR2: SGHNT, YENEEA. The CDR3 contains 14 residues. The CDR3 DNA is TGTGCCAGCAGCTTTGGGACTGCTTATGTCGAGCAGTACTTC. It specifies CASSFGTAYVEQYF.

The V gene is TRBV30, the J gene TRBJ2-1; D gene uncertain. The CDR3 sequence is 14 residues long. V shed 1 base and J shed 5 bases, with 12 bases lying between them. CDR1 and CDR2 (germline): GTSNPN, SVGIG (reference sequence). The CDR3 bases are TGTGCCTGGAGTGAGGGTGGAGTAGACAATGAGCAGTTCTTC. Translating gives CAWSEGGVDNEQFF.

Only a few counts were recorded for this clone. At one of its ends the junction is not consistent with the germline gene, which may arise from a read error. The rearrangement joins TRBV7-7 to TRBJ2-7; TRBD2 matches 7 bases. The CDR3 totals 13 residues. Germline V gene lookup returns CDR1 SSHAT and CDR2 FNYEAQ (reference sequence). Written as DNA, the CDR3 is TGTGCTAGCAGCCCAAGCGGGACCTACGAGCAGTACTTC. Amino acid sequence: CASSPSGTYEQYF.

The rearrangement joins TRBV9 to TRBJ2-7; D remains ambiguous. CDR3 length equals 16 residues. Germline CDR1 reads SGDLS; CDR2 reads YYNGEE. With 4 bases removed from V and 0 bases from J, the gap between germline ends came to 17 bases. This CDR3 is CASSKGGAQSSYEQYF. The CDR3 nucleotides are TGTGCCAGCAGCAAAGGTGGAGCCCAAAGCTCCTACGAGCAGTACTTC.

The CDR3 is CASSCGDRGTDTQYF. The CDR3 nucleotides are TGTGCCAGCAGCTGCGGGGACAGGGGGACAGATACGCAGTATTTT. The rearrangement joins TRBV12-1 to TRBJ2-3; the listed D gene, TRBD1, was not tested against the DNA. TRBV12-1 is recorded as a pseudogene. The CDR3 runs to 15 residues.

This clone was seen more than once but under ten times. The gene calls are TRBV7-3 and TRBJ2-1; 7 bases map to TRBD2. The germline gives CDR1 SGHTA, CDR2 FQGTGA. Trimming cost V 4 bases and J 7 bases; bases outside gene matches: 4. This CDR3 region has 13 residues. The CDR3 sequence: CASSSWGGNEQFF. CDR3 DNA: TGTGCCAGCAGCTCTTGGGGGGGAAATGAGCAGTTCTTC.

V gene TRBV19 combines with J gene TRBJ2-1; 7 bases are shared with TRBD2. The CDR3 extends over 14 amino acids. Germline V gene lookup returns CDR1 LNHDA and CDR2 SQIVND (reference sequence). The V gene end was trimmed by 7 bases and the J gene end by 2 bases; junction bases not matched to a gene: 5. The CDR3 region has the DNA TGTGCCAGTAAGTTGGCGGGGGCCTACAATGAGCAGTTCTTC. It encodes CASKLAGAYNEQFF. Full variable domain (missing parts from reference TRBV19 and TRBJ2-1): DGGITQSPKYLFRKEGQNVTLSCEQNLNHDAMYWYRQDPGQGLRLIYYSQIVNDFQKGDIAEGYSVSREKKESFPLTVTSAQKNPTAFYLCASKLAGAYNEQFFGPGTRLTVL.